This entry concerns a single T cell receptor (beta chain). This clonotype was picked up a small number of times. There is no known antigen for this receptor. The record has no base qualities; no much larger clone is one base away. The data were obtained in a study of identical twins (dated by TCRdb to about 2016). Some background on the complete study: TCR alpha and beta repertoires from monozygotic twins, unrelated adults of various ages and cord blood were deep-sequenced to test whether fetal clonotypes persist. Replicate twin experiments were performed at different times using different library preparation protocols to rule out contamination. Study-wide findings and limitations: Zero-insertion analyses could be partly confounded by invariant T cells such as MAIT and iNKT, although diverse VJ usage argued against such confounding for most clonotypes. The excess sharing between twins in beta out-of-frame sequences was weaker because fewer shared sequences reduced the signal-to-noise ratio. Because the same donors could not be followed over many years, conclusions were based on cross-sectional statistical analysis. Compared with coincidental sharing between unrelated individuals, out-of-frame TCR alpha sequences shared between twins showed an excess of sequences with low generation probability. Recombination models systematically underestimated out-of-frame TCR alpha sharing in monozygotic twins but agreed with sharing between unrelated individuals. Abundant cord blood beta clonotypes carried fewer insertions; young adult naive repertoires showed a weaker similar trend, while memory repertoires showed none.

Library method: 5' RACE. Sequencing used an Illumina HiSeq 2000. A universal primer binding site was introduced by template switching, and a unique molecular identifier was present in the final cDNA, enabling accurate counting of TCR cDNA molecules. Specific primers in the conserved constant-segment region were used to synthesize first-strand cDNA for the TCR alpha and beta chains. Each cDNA library was double barcoded, with a SMART-Mk sample barcode plus Illumina barcodes, to control for contamination. TruSeq adapter sequences along with Illumina sample barcodes were introduced in two successive PCR steps. Sequencing of the TCR alpha and beta cDNA libraries was done on the Illumina HiSeq platform using custom primers. Per the source publication's procedure: Raw reads were processed with MiGEC to extract unique molecular identifiers, and MiXCR was used to determine CDR3 positions. For each individual, recombination models were inferred using an EM algorithm with the repgenHMM and IGoR tools. The tcR package in R was used for shared clonotype analysis, with sharing normalized by the product of cloneset sizes. To study raw recombination without the effects of thymic and clonal selection, out-of-frame nonproductive sequences were analyzed. TCRdb reprocessed the public reads (quality trimming at Q25 with fastp, clone calling with MiXCR) and kept in-frame beta chains. Each record represents a unique CDR3 protein, reported with the most common genes and DNA among its rows. These V and J calls rely on TCRdb rather than the paper's analysis. The sample table holds 450,000 or so distinct CDR3 sequences, of which 20% to 30% were seen once. About 2.7% of the sample is taken by the ten largest.

Every donor in the study was a healthy Caucasian. Three pairs of female monozygotic twins, all aged roughly 18 to 29 years, made up the twin cohort. CD4+ and CD8+ T cell populations were isolated with positive isolation kits from Invitrogen. Separately, the same data were catalogued under a study of T cells expressing NK-cell markers. The other study reports the following: Fewer than ten donors provided sorted CD3+CD56+NKG2C+, CD3+CD56+NKG2C- and CD3+CD56-NKG2C+ T-cell subsets, whose TCR beta-chain repertoires were profiled. Seven of the eight sequenced donors were HCMV-seropositive and one was HCMV-seronegative. To restrict sorting to alphabetaTCR-expressing T cells, an anti-gammadeltaTCR antibody was added in several experiments. In several donors, the dominant CD3+CD56+NKG2C+ clonotypes were found to rank among the top 10 CD8+ clonotypes and to make up about 1.0-7.0% of CD8+ T cells. Those dominant clonotypes were again the most abundant among CD3+CD56-NKG2C+ cells in a few donors, at about 28.3-60.1%. Whether the expanded NKG2C-expressing T cell clones were specific for HCMV antigens remained unclear. The eight sequenced donors were randomly selected healthy volunteers, three men and five women. A commercial ELISA kit detecting HCMV-specific IgG in serum was used to determine HCMV serostatus. MIGEC was used to demultiplex reads and group the reads by UMI, and MiTCR was used to assemble and quantify clonotypes. To exclude erroneous sequences, only TCR cDNA sequences supported by at least two reads were retained. The tcR package was used for downstream repertoire analysis, with clonotypes matched between fractions based on CDR3 nucleotide sequence plus V segment. VDJmatch was used to annotate antigen specificity against VDJdb, with one amino acid substitution allowed in CDR3.

Source material: CD4+ T cells sorted from blood. This receptor was taken from a woman aged 18 to 35 in good health.

The base sequence is TGTGCCAGCAGCTTAGAAGGGGGTGCAGGGAGGGTGAATGAGCAGTTCTTC. Translation gives CASSLEGGAGRVNEQFF. Here the chain combines TRBV11-2 and TRBJ2-1, with TRBD2 as a weak D call on 7 bases. The CDR3 sequence holds 17 residues, the cysteine and phenylalanine included. Only the CDR3 DNA stays, 51 bases, in frame from base 1. The junction carries 19 bases between V and J, which are trimmed by 0 bases and 7 bases respectively. As encoded in the germline V gene, CDR1 is SGHAT while CDR2 is FQNNGV.